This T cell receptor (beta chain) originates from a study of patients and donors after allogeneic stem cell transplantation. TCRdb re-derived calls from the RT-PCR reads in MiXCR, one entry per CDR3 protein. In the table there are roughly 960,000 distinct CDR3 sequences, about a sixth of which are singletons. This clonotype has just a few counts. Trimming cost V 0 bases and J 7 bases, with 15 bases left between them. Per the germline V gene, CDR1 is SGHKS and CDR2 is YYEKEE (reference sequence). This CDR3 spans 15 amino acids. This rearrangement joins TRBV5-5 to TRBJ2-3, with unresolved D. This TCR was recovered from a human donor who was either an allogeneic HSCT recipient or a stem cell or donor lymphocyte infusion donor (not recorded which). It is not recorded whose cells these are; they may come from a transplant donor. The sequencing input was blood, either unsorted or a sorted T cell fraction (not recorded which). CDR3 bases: TGTGCCAGCAGCTTGGGGGGATCCTCGGGTTATACGCAGTATTTT. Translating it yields CASSLGGSSGYTQYF.